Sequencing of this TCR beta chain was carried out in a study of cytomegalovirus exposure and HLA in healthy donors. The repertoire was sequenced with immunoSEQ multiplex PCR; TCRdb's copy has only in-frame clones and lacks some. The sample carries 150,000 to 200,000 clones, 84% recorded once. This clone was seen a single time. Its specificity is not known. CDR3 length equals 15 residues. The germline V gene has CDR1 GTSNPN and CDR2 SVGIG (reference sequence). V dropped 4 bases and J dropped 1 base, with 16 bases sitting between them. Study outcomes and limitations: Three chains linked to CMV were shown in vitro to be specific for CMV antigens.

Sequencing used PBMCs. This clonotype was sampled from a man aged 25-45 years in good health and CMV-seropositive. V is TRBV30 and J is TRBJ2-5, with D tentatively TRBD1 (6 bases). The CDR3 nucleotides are TGTGCCTGGAACGAGGGGGTGATCCCCCAAGAGACCCAGTACTTC. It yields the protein CAWNEGVIPQETQYF. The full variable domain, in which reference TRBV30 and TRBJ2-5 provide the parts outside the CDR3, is SQTIHQWPATLVQPVGSPLSLECTVEGTSNPNLYWYRQAAGRGLQLLFYSVGIGQISSEVPQNLSASRPQDRQFILSSKKLLLSDSGFYLCAWNEGVIPQETQYFGPGTRLLVL.